This T cell receptor (beta chain) is from a study of breast tumors, draining lymph nodes, adjacent tissues. Findings of the study overall: Tumor TCR diversity was below lymph nodes but above nontumor tissue. Data fit most tumor T cells coming from lymph node, expanding in tumor. Tumor T cell lymph node origin was a supported hypothesis, not proven. Tumor and nontumor repertoires were significantly more similar in luminal-like than in basal-like breast cancer.

MiXCR, applied by TCRdb to the multiplex PCR reads, yields one record per CDR3 protein. The sample lists 160,000 or so distinct CDR3 sequences; 33% were seen once. Points on this clonotype: Its antigen is not identified. This may stem from a read error, because a much larger clone lies one nucleotide away. A read error is likely, as this CDR3 ends without the conserved phenylalanine or tryptophan.

The lymph nodes were axillary draining lymph nodes from breast cancer patients. The sequence was collected from a female donor with breast cancer. Some clones in this sample may be carry-over from other donors' samples. The specimen was axillary lymph node tissue.

CDR3 coding DNA: TGTGCCAGCAGTTTCAGTGGGGTGGAGACCCAGTACTCC. This encodes CASSFSGVETQYS. The rearrangement links TRBV12-3 or TRBV12-4 to TRBJ2-5; D ambiguous. The CDR3 loop spans 13 amino acids. V lost 3 bases to trimming and J lost 5 bases, with 10 bases between them.